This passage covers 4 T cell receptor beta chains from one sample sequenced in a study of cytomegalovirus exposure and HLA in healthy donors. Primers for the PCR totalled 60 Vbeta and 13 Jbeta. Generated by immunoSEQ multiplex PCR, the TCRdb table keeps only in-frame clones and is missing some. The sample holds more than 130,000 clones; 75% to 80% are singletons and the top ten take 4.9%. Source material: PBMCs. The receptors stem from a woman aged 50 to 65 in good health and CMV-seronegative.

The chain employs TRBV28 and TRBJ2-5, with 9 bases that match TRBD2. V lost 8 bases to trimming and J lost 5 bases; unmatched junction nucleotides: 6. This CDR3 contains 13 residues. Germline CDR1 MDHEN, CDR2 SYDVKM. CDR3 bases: TGTGCCAGCGGAATAGCGGGGGTGGAGACCCAGTACTTC. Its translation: CASGIAGVETQYF.

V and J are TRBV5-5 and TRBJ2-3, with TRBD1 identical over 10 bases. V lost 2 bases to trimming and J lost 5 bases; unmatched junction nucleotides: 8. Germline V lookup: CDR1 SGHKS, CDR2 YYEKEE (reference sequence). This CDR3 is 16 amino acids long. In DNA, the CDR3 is TGTGCCAGCAGCTTCGGGGACAGGGGAGGAGGAGATACGCAGTATTTT. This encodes CASSFGDRGGGDTQYF. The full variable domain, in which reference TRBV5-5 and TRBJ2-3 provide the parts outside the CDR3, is DAGVTQSPTHLIKTRGQQVTLRCSPISGHKSVSWYQQVLGQGPQFIFQYYEKEERGRGNFPDRFSARQFPNYSSELNVNALLLGDSALYLCASSFGDRGGGDTQYFGPGTRLTVL.

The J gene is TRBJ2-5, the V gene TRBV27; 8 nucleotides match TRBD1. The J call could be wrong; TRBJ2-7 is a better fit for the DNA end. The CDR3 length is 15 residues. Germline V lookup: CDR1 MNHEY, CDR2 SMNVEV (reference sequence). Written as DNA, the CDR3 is TGTGCCAGCAGTTTATCGTCGGGACAGGCCTACGAGCAGTACTTC. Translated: CASSLSSGQAYEQYF.

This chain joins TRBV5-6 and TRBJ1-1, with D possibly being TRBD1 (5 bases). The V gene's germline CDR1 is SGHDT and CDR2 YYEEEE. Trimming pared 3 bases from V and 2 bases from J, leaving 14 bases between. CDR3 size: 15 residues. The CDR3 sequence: CASSSTLTVNTEAFF. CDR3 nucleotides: TGTGCCAGCAGCTCCACTCTGACAGTAAACACTGAAGCTTTCTTT.